This passage covers 13 T cell receptor beta chains from one sample sequenced in a study of blood T cell repertoires in COVID-19. Here immunoSEQ multiplex PCR was the method, and the copy in TCRdb shows in-frame clones only, minus some. The sample records 100,000 to 150,000 clones, 60% to 80% being singletons. Sequencing used peripheral blood. The receptor set was obtained from a man aged 55 to 69 with acute or convalescent COVID-19.

The rearrangement links TRBV30 to TRBJ2-7; perhaps TRBD1 as D (6 bases). Looked up from germline, CDR1 is GTSNPN and CDR2 is SVGIG (reference sequence). V gave up 0 bases and J gave up 3 bases, with 15 bases separating them. This CDR3 has 15 residues. The CDR3 spells CAWSVPGTPYYEQYF. CDR3 DNA sequence: TGTGCCTGGAGTGTACCGGGGACACCTTACTACGAGCAGTACTTC.

This clone was seen only once. The chain couples TRBV5-5 to TRBJ2-7; D call uncertain. Trimming removed 7 bases from V and 10 bases from J, with 21 bases in between. The CDR3 is made up of 13 amino acids. Germline CDR1 SGHKS, CDR2 YYEKEE (reference sequence). The CDR3 DNA is TGTGCCAGCGGCCTTTACCTAACAGAGCCCCAGTACTTC. Translating it yields CASGLYLTEPQYF. The whole variable domain, remainder taken from reference TRBV5-5 and TRBJ2-7, is DAGVTQSPTHLIKTRGQQVTLRCSPISGHKSVSWYQQVLGQGPQFIFQYYEKEERGRGNFPDRFSARQFPNYSSELNVNALLLGDSALYLCASGLYLTEPQYFGPGTRLTVT.

This clone was seen just once. The chain couples TRBV5-1 to TRBJ2-3; D is possibly TRBD2 (7 bases). CDR1 and CDR2 from the germline V gene are SGHRS and YFSETQ. CDR3 length equals 15 residues. The V gene lost 4 bases and the J gene lost 4 bases, with 16 bases spanning the gap. CDR3 DNA sequence: TGCGCCAGCAGCCCAGCGTCGGGGGGCGCAGATACGCAGTATTTT. It translates to CASSPASGGADTQYF.

This clone was counted between two and nine times. V is TRBV6-1 and J is TRBJ1-2; 7 bases align to TRBD1. This CDR3 contains 13 residues. Trimming at V came to 2 bases and at J to 5 bases, leaving 2 bases not matched to a gene. Germline values: CDR1 MNHNS, CDR2 SASEGT. The CDR3 region has the DNA TGTGCCAGCAGTGAACAGGGGGAGTATGGCTACACCTTC. As protein: CASSEQGEYGYTF.

This chain links TRBV19 with TRBJ2-5, with 7 bases lining up with TRBD1. CDR1 and CDR2 (germline): LNHDA, SQIVND (reference sequence). V was clipped by 4 bases and J by 2 bases; unmatched bases: 7. CDR3 length: 15 amino acids. The CDR3 here is CASSTDRENQETQYF. CDR3 nucleotide sequence: TGTGCCAGTAGTACAGACAGGGAAAATCAAGAGACCCAGTACTTC.

V is TRBV5-1 and J is TRBJ1-3; D is undetermined. V shed 0 bases and J shed 0 bases, with 7 bases lying between them. Germline V CDR1 and CDR2: SGHRS, YFSETQ. CDR3 length equals 15 residues. CDR3 in DNA: TGCGCCAGCAGCTTGGGGGAGAGCTCTGGAAACACCATATATTTT. Its protein product is CASSLGESSGNTIYF.

The chain recombines TRBV6-6 with TRBJ2-3; 9 nucleotides match TRBD2. The CDR3 totals 15 residues. After removal of 6 bases from V and 0 bases from J, the junction contained 4 bases not matched to a gene. From germline, CDR1 is MNHNY and CDR2 SVGAGI (reference sequence). Written as DNA, the CDR3 is TGTGCCAGCAGAATAGCGGGGGCCAGCACAGATACGCAGTATTTT. Amino acid sequence: CASRIAGASTDTQYF.

This chain links TRBV27 with TRBJ1-5; D might be TRBD1 (6 bases). This CDR3 has 12 residues. Germline assignment: CDR1 MNHEY and CDR2 SMNVEV (reference sequence). Trimming removed 5 bases from V and 6 bases from J, with 8 bases in between. The CDR3 loop reads CASSSRGQPQHF. CDR3 in DNA: TGTGCCAGCAGTAGCAGGGGTCAGCCCCAGCATTTT.

This rearrangement joins TRBV27 to TRBJ1-2, with 10 bases lining up with TRBD1. The trim removed 5 bases at V and 7 bases at J, leaving 7 bases unmatched. In germline, CDR1 is MNHEY, CDR2 SMNVEV (reference sequence). The CDR3 has 14 amino acids. For the CDR3, the DNA is TGTGCCAGCAGTCCCCCCGGGACAGGGGCTGGCTACACCTTC. This codes for CASSPPGTGAGYTF.

The genes are TRBV5-1 and TRBJ2-3; 10 bases map to TRBD1. This CDR3 region has 15 residues. Unmatched junction bases numbered 8, after V lost 4 bases and J lost 6 bases. CDR1 and CDR2 from the germline V gene are SGHRS and YFSETQ. CDR3 sequence (DNA): TGCGCCAGCAGCCCGGGACAGGGGTTAGGGGATACGCAGTATTTT. Translated, it gives CASSPGQGLGDTQYF. Using reference TRBV5-1 and TRBJ2-3 for the parts outside the CDR3, the full variable domain is KAGVTQTPRYLIKTRGQQVTLSCSPISGHRSVSWYQQTPGQGLQFLFEYFSETQRNKGNFPGRFSGRQFSNSRSEMNVSTLELGDSALYLCASSPGQGLGDTQYFGPGTRLTVL.

The gene calls are TRBV7-2 and TRBJ1-5, with a tentative D call TRBD1 (6 bases). The CDR3 spans 13 residues. In germline, CDR1 is SGHTA, CDR2 FQGNSA. Trimming removed 7 bases from V and 5 bases from J, with 12 bases in between. The CDR3 reads CASNGGGHQPQHF. CDR3 DNA: TGTGCCAGCAACGGGGGGGGGCATCAGCCCCAGCATTTT.

The DNA for the CDR3 is TGCAGCGTCCGGAGTGGGTCCACAGATACGCAGTATTTT. Amino acids: CSVRSGSTDTQYF. The rearrangement links TRBV29-1 to TRBJ2-3; D remains ambiguous. This CDR3 region has 13 residues. V was clipped by 6 bases and J by 2 bases, with 12 bases between them. Looked up from germline, CDR1 is SQVTM and CDR2 is ANQGSEA.

The chain couples TRBV6-2 or TRBV6-3 to TRBJ1-2; D gene ambiguous. The CDR3 runs 13 residues. The V and J ends lost 0 bases and 6 bases respectively, with 8 bases between them. Germline V gene lookup returns CDR1 MNHEY and CDR2 SVGEGT. CDR3 residues: CASSYSIGDGYTF. The CDR3, as DNA: TGTGCCAGCAGTTACTCGATCGGGGATGGCTACACCTTC.